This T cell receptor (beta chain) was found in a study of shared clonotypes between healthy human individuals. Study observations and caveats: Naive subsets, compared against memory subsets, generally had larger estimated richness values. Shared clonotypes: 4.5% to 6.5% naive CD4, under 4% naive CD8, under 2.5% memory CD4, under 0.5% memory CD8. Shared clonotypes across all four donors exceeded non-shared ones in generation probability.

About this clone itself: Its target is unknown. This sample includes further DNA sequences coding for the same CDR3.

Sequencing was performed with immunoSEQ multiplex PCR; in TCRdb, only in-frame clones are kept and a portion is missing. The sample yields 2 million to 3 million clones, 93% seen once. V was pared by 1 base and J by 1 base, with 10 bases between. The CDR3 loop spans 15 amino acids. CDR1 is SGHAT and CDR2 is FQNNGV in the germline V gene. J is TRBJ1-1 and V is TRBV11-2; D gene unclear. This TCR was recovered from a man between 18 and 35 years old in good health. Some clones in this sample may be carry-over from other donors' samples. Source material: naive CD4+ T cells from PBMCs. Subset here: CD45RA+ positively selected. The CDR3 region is CASSLGGGRNTEAFF. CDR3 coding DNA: TGTGCCAGCAGCTTAGGCGGAGGGAGGAACACTGAAGCTTTCTTT.